The 10 T cell receptor beta chains in this list originate from one sample, sequenced in a study of T cells in Graves' hyperthyroidism and ophthalmopathy. Authors of the study amplified TCR beta CDR3 regions from RNA transcripts. The TCR CDR3 was amplified in a first-round RT-PCR using the HTBI primer set. TCRdb recomputed calls from the multiplex PCR reads with MiXCR, one row per CDR3 protein. Of about 720,000 distinct CDR3 sequences in the sample, about 15% were seen once. Sequencing was performed on blood. Every receptor here comes from a man aged 18 to 29 with Graves' hyperthyroidism.

This clonotype has more than one count but fewer than ten. J is TRBJ1-5 and V is TRBV20-1; 9 positions agree with TRBD1. Unmatched junction bases numbered 5, after V lost 3 bases and J lost 5 bases. This CDR3 has 14 residues. Germline assignment: CDR1 DFQATT and CDR2 SNEGSKA (reference sequence). CDR3: CSARSTGGYQPQHF. CDR3 DNA sequence: TGCAGTGCTAGGTCGACAGGGGGGTATCAGCCCCAGCATTTT.

This clonotype was seen many times. The chain has TRBV15 and TRBJ2-3; D is possibly TRBD1 or TRBD2 (6 bases each). The CDR3 spans 17 residues. Deletions cut 0 bases from V and 2 bases from J, with 15 bases between. Germline V gene lookup returns CDR1 LNHNV and CDR2 YYDKDF (reference sequence). In nucleotides, the CDR3 is TGTGCCACCAGCAGAGATGCGCGGAGGGGGGACACAGATACGCAGTATTTT. It encodes CATSRDARRGDTDTQYF. The full variable domain, with the rest looked up from reference TRBV15 and TRBJ2-3, is DAMVIQNPRYQVTQFGKPVTLSCSQTLNHNVMYWYQQKSSQAPKLLFHYYDKDFNNEADTPDNFQSRRPNTSFCFLDIRSPGLGDTAMYLCATSRDARRGDTDTQYFGPGTRLTVL.

V is TRBV5-1 and J is TRBJ2-3; tentative D call: TRBD2 (6 bases). The CDR3 has 16 residues. V shed 0 bases and J shed 6 bases, with 17 bases lying between them. The germline V gene encodes CDR1 SGHRS and CDR2 YFSETQ. As DNA, the CDR3 is TGCGCCAGCAGCTTGGGCCAGGGCCGGGGGTTCGATACGCAGTATTTT. Translating it yields CASSLGQGRGFDTQYF.

In this sample, this clonotype turned up many times. The chain links TRBV20-1 to TRBJ2-3; D unresolved. Trimming removed 0 bases from V and 7 bases from J, with 8 bases in between. Germline V CDR1 and CDR2: DFQATT, SNEGSKA (reference sequence). The CDR3 totals 12 residues. The CDR3 reads CSARDSRNTQYF. The CDR3 region has the DNA TGCAGTGCTAGAGATTCGAGGAATACGCAGTATTTT.

Concerning this clonotype itself: This may come from a read error, since a much larger clone is one base off. The rearrangement uses TRBV6-1 and TRBJ1-1, with D tentatively TRBD1 (6 bases). This CDR3 has 16 residues. Germline CDR1 reads MNHNS; CDR2 reads SASEGT. CDR3 protein: CVSSKNRAQMNTEAFF. The DNA for the CDR3 is TGTGTCAGCAGTAAAAACAGGGCCCAGATGAACACTGAAGCTTTCTTT.

This clonotype was recorded at least ten times. This chain joins TRBV27 and TRBJ2-7; a weak D match, TRBD1 (7 bases). V was shortened by 2 bases and J by 3 bases, with 26 bases between the two germline ends. Germline lookup yields CDR1 MNHEY and CDR2 SMNVEV (reference sequence). CDR3 length: 19 residues. The CDR3 here is CASSLMTRFLQGGFYEQYF. In DNA, the CDR3 is TGTGCCAGCAGTTTAATGACACGGTTTCTGCAGGGGGGATTCTACGAGCAGTACTTC.

This clonotype occurred many times. This sequence joins TRBV7-2 and TRBJ2-1, with 9 bases lining up with TRBD1. Germline assignment: CDR1 SGHTA and CDR2 FQGNSA. J was trimmed by 7 bases and V by 1 base; bases with no gene match: 2. This CDR3 is built from 14 residues. DNA for the CDR3: TGTGCCAGCAGCTTAGTACAGGGGGCAAATGAGCAGTTCTTC. Residues: CASSLVQGANEQFF.

Details on this clonotype: A much larger clone differs from this one at a single base, so this may be a read error. J is TRBJ2-1 and V is TRBV10-3; 10 bases line up with TRBD1. The ends lost 4 bases at V and 8 bases at J; junction bases unmatched: 2. This CDR3 has 13 residues. Germline loops: CDR1 ENHRY, CDR2 SYGVKD. For the CDR3, the DNA is TGTGCCATCAGTGGACAGGGGGCAGATGAGCAGTTCTTC. It is translated as CAISGQGADEQFF.

This clonotype was counted between two and nine times. This chain uses TRBV6-1 with TRBJ2-1; 7 nucleotides align to TRBD2. Germline V gene data show CDR1 as MNHNS and CDR2 as SASEGT. This CDR3 region has 15 residues. V shed 6 bases and J 5 bases; nucleotides not matched to a gene: 10. The CDR3 spells CASSRGGGTHNEQFF. The DNA of the CDR3 is TGTGCCAGCAGCCGTGGGGGGGGTACCCACAATGAGCAGTTCTTC.

This clonotype turned up a few times. The V gene is TRBV9, the J gene TRBJ1-5, with TRBD1 matching 8 bases. CDR1 SGDLS and CDR2 YYNGEE come from the germline V gene. The CDR3 loop spans 16 amino acids. Trimming took 4 bases from V and 0 from J; bases not matched to a gene: 6. As DNA, the CDR3 is TGTGCCAGCAGCACCGGGACAGGCGATAGCAATCAGCCCCAGCATTTT. It translates to CASSTGTGDSNQPQHF.